This T cell receptor beta chain was recovered during a study of T cell repertoires in cytomegalovirus infection. The overall study: Indicated by public TCR beta signatures were CMV infection and matching HLA type.

Using its own MiXCR run on the reads, TCRdb lists one record per CDR3 protein. The sample consists of some 350,000 distinct CDR3 sequences, approximately 35% of them appearing once. Of note for this clonotype: Its specificity is not known.

Per germline, CDR1 SGHVS and CDR2 FQNEAQ. CDR3 length: 12 residues. Trimming took 3 bases from V and 9 from J, leaving 11 bases between them. Specimen: cultured PBMCs, collected from culture after CMV antigen stimulation. The TCR originated in a human donor in good health (CMV status not recorded). Some clones in this sample may be carry-over from other donors' samples. The genes are TRBV7-8 and TRBJ1-1, with D possibly TRBD1 on 5 matching bases. The DNA for the CDR3 is TGTGCCAGCAGCTTCGGGACGGTCAAAGCTTTCTTT. This encodes CASSFGTVKAFF. The full variable domain, in which reference TRBV7-8 and TRBJ1-1 provide the parts outside the CDR3, is GAGVSQSPRYKVAKRGQDVALRCDPISGHVSLFWYQQALGQGPEFLTYFQNEAQLDKSGLPSDRFFAERPEGSVSTLKIQRTQQEDSAVYLCASSFGTVKAFFGQGTRLTVV.